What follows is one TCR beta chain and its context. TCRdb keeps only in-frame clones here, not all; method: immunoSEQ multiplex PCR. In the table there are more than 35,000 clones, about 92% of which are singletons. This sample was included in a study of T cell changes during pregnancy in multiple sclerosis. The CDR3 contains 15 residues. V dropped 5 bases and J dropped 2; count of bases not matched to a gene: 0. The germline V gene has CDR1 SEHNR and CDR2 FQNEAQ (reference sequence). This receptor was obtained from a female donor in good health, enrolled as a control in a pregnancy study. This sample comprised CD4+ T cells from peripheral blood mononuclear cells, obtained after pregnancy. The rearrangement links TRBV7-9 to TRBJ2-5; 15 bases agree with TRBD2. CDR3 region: CASSGLAGGQETQYF. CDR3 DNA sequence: TGTGCCAGCAGCGGACTAGCGGGAGGGCAAGAGACCCAGTACTTC.